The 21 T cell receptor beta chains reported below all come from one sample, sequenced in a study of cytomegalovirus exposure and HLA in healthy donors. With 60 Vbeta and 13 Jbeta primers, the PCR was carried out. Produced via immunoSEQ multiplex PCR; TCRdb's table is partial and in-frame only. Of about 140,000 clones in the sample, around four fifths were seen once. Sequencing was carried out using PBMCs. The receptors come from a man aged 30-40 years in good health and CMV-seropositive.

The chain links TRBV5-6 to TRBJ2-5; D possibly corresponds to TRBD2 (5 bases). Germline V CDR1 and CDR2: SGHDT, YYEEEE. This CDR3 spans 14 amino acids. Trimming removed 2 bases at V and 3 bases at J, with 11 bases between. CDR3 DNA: TGTGCCAGCAGCTTAAGCGGCAGTAAAGAGACCCAGTACTTC. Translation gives CASSLSGSKETQYF.

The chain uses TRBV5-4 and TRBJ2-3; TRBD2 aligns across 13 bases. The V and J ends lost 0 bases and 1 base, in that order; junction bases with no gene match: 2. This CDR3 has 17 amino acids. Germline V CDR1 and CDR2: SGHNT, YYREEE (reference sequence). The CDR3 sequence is CASSLGGTSGGTDTQYF. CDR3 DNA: TGTGCCAGCAGCTTGGGGGGGACTAGCGGGGGCACAGATACGCAGTATTTT.

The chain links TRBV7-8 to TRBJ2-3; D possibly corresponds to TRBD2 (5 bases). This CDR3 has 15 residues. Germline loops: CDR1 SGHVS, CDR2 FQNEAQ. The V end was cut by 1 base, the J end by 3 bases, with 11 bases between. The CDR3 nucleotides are TGTGCCAGCAGCTTAGGTAGCGTCGAGACAGATACGCAGTATTTT. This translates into CASSLGSVETDTQYF. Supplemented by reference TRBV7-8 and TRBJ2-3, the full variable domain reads GAGVSQSPRYKVAKRGQDVALRCDPISGHVSLFWYQQALGQGPEFLTYFQNEAQLDKSGLPSDRFFAERPEGSVSTLKIQRTQQEDSAVYLCASSLGSVETDTQYFGPGTRLTVL.

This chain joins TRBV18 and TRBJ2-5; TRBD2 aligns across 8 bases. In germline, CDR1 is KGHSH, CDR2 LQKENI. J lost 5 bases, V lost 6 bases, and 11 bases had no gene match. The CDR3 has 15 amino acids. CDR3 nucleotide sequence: TGTGCCAGCTCCCAAAGTACTAGCGGTGTGGAGACCCAGTACTTC. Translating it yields CASSQSTSGVETQYF.

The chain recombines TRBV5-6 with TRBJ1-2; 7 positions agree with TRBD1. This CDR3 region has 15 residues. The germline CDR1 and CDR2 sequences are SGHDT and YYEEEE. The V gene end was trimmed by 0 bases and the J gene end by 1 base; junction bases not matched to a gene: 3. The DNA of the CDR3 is TGTGCCAGCAGCTTGGGGTCAGGGGGTAACTATGGCTACACCTTC. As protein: CASSLGSGGNYGYTF.

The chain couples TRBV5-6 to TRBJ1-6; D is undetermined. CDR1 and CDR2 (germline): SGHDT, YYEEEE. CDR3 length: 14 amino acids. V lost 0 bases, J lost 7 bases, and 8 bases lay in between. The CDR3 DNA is TGTGCCAGCAGCTTGGGCAGTTTCAATTCACCCCTCCACTTT. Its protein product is CASSLGSFNSPLHF.

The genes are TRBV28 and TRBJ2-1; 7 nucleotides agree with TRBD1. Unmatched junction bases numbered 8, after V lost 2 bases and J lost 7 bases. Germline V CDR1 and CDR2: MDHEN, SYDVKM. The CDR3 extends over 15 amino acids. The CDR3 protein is CASSLDDRDPNEQFF. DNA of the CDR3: TGTGCCAGCAGTTTAGACGACAGGGACCCAAATGAGCAGTTCTTC. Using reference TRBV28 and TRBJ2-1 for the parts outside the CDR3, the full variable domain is DVKVTQSSRYLVKRTGEKVFLECVQDMDHENMFWYRQDPGLGLRLIYFSYDVKMKEKGDIPEGYSVSREKKERFSLILESASTNQTSMYLCASSLDDRDPNEQFFGPGTRLTVL.

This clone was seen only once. CDR3 protein: CASSVTSGRADTQYF. The DNA for the CDR3 is TGTGCCAGCAGCGTGACTAGCGGGAGAGCAGATACGCAGTATTTT. The genes are TRBV7-2 and TRBJ2-3, with 12 positions matching TRBD2. With V trimmed by 5 bases and J by 4 bases, 4 bases remained unmatched. Germline CDR1 is SGHTA and CDR2 is FQGNSA. There are 15 residues in the CDR3.

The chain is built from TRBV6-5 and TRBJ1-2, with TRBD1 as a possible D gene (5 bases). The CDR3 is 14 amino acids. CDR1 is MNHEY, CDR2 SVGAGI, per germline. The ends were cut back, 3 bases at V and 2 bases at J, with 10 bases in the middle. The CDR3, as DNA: TGTGCCAGCAGTTATGATCGGACAAACTATGGCTACACCTTC. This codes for CASSYDRTNYGYTF.

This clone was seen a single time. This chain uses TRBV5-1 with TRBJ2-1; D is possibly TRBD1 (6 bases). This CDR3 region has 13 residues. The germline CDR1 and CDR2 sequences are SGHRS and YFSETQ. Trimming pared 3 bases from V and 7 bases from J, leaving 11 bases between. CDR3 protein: CASSSGQLNEQFF. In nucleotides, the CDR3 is TGCGCCAGCAGCTCAGGACAGTTAAATGAGCAGTTCTTC.

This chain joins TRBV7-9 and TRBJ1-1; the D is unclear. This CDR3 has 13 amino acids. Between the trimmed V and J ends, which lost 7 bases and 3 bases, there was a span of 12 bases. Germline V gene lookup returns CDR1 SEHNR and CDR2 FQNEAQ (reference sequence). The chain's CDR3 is CASTPGGHTEAFF. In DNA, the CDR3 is TGTGCCAGCACCCCGGGAGGTCACACTGAAGCTTTCTTT.

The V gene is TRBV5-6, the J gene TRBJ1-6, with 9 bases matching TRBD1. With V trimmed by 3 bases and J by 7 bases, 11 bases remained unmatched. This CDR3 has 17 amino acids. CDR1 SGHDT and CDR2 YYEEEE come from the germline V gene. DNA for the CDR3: TGTGCCAGCAGCTCAGGTTCCGGGACAGGGTTCAATTCACCCCTCCACTTT. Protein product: CASSSGSGTGFNSPLHF. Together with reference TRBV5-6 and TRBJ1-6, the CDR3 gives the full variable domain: DAGVTQSPTHLIKTRGQQVTLRCSPKSGHDTVSWYQQALGQGPQFIFQYYEEEERQRGNFPDRFSGHQFPNYSSELNVNALLLGDSALYLCASSSGSGTGFNSPLHFGNGTRLTVT.

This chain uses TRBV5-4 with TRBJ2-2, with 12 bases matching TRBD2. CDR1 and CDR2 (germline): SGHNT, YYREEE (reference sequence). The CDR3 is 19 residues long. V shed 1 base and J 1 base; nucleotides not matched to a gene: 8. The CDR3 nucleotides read TGTGCCAGCAGCTTGATGGGGCTAGCGGGAGGGGGGAACACCGGGGAGCTGTTTTTT. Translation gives CASSLMGLAGGGNTGELFF.

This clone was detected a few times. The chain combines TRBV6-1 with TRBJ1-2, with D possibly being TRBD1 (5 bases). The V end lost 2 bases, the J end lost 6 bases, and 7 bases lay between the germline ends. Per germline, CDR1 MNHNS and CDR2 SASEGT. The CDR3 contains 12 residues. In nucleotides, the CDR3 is TGTGCCAGCAGTGAACCGGGGGATGGCTACACCTTC. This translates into CASSEPGDGYTF.

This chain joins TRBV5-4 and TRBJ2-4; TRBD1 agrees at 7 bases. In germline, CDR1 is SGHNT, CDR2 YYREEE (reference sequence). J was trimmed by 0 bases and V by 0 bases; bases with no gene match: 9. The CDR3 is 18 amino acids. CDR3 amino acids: CASSLVRATGVAKNIQYF. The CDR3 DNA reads TGTGCCAGCAGCTTGGTGCGGGCTACAGGGGTAGCCAAAAACATTCAGTACTTC.

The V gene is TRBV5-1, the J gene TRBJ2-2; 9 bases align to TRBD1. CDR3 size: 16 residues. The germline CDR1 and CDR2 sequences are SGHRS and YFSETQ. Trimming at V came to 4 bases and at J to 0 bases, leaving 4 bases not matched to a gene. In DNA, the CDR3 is TGCGCCAGCAGCATACAGGGGGCCGCGAACACCGGGGAGCTGTTTTTT. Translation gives CASSIQGAANTGELFF. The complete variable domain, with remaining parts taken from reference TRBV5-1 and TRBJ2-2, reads KAGVTQTPRYLIKTRGQQVTLSCSPISGHRSVSWYQQTPGQGLQFLFEYFSETQRNKGNFPGRFSGRQFSNSRSEMNVSTLELGDSALYLCASSIQGAANTGELFFGEGSRLTVL.

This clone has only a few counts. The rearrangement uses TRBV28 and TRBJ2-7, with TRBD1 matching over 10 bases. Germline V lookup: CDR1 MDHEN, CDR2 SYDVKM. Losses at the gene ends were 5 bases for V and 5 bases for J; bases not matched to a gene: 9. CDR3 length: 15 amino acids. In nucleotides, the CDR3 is TGTGCCAGCAGTCTTCGCCTGGGACAGGGGAACGAGCAGTACTTC. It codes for CASSLRLGQGNEQYF.

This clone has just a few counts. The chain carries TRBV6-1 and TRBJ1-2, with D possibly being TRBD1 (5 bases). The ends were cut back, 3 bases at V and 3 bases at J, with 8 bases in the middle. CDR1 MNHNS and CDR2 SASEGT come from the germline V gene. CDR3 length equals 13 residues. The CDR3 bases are TGTGCCAGCAGTGAGTTGACAGACTATGGCTACACCTTC. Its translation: CASSELTDYGYTF.

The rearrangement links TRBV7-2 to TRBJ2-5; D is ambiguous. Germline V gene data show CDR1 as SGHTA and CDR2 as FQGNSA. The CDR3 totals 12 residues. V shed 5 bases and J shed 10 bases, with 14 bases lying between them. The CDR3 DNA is TGTGCCAGCAGCCTCCCGCTAGGAGACCAGTACTTC. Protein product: CASSLPLGDQYF.

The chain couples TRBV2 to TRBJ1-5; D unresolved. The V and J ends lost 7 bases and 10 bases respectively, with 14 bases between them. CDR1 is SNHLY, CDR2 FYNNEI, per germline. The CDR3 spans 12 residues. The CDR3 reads CASNRGPGPQHF. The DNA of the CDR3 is TGTGCCAGCAATCGAGGGCCGGGCCCCCAGCATTTT. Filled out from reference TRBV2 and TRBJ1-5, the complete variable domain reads EPEVTQTPSHQVTQMGQEVILRCVPISNHLYFYWYRQILGQKVEFLVSFYNNEISEKSEIFDDQFSVERPDGSNFTLKIRSTKLEDSAMYFCASNRGPGPQHFGDGTRLSIL.

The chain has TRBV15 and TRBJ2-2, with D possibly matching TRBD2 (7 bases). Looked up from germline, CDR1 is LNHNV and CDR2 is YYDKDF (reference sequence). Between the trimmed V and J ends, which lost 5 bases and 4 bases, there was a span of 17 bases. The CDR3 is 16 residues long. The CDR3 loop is CATSLGGAGSTGELFF. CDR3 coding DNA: TGTGCCACCAGCTTGGGGGGGGCAGGGTCCACCGGGGAGCTGTTTTTT. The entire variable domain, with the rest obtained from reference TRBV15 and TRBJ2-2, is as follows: DAMVIQNPRYQVTQFGKPVTLSCSQTLNHNVMYWYQQKSSQAPKLLFHYYDKDFNNEADTPDNFQSRRPNTSFCFLDIRSPGLGDTAMYLCATSLGGAGSTGELFFGEGSRLTVL.